The count of the clone carrying this TCR beta chain is one. The data were taken from a study of blood T cell repertoires in COVID-19. The overall study: Italy, Spain and the United States were the sources of the convalescent and acute COVID-19 samples. T cells, B-cell-depleted T cells, or PBMCs provided the cDNA or gDNA that served as material.

How the authors handled the data: Nucleated cell number was recorded as an estimate derived from reference gene primer amplification. TCRdb's table, derived via immunoSEQ multiplex PCR, lists solely in-frame clones and lacks some. The V and J calls and the clone size are those of that table, but D and trimming were determined from the DNA. The repertoire holds 120,000 or so clones, with about 86% as singletons. Germline V gives CDR1 SGHVS, CDR2 FQNEAQ. The junction had 7 bases not matched to a gene; V was cut back by 2 bases and J by 2 bases. This CDR3 region has 16 residues. Material: peripheral blood. This clonotype originated in an elderly man with active or convalescent COVID-19. The V and J genes are TRBV7-8 and TRBJ2-3; 7 bases agree with TRBD2. In DNA form, the CDR3 reads TGTGCCAGCAGCTTATGGGGGGGGGATACCACAGATACGCAGTATTTT. It codes for CASSLWGGDTTDTQYF.